This passage covers 23 T cell receptor beta chains from one sample sequenced in a study of CD4+ T cells in melanoma. Some clones are missing from TCRdb's copy, which holds only in-frame ones; the method was immunoSEQ multiplex PCR. This table holds around 55,000 clones, 60% to 75% found once. Sequences were obtained from tumor tissue. These receptors were obtained from a human donor with melanoma.

CDR3 region: CASSTIQSSSGYTF. CDR3 DNA sequence: TGTGCCAGCAGTACGATACAAAGTTCGTCCGGCTACACCTTC. This chain uses TRBV2 with TRBJ1-2, with D unresolved. Germline CDR1 and CDR2: SNHLY and FYNNEI. This CDR3 is built from 14 residues. V gave up 5 bases and J gave up 8 bases, with 18 bases separating them.

The genes are TRBV2 and TRBJ1-1; the match to TRBD1 covers 10 bases. In germline, CDR1 is SNHLY, CDR2 FYNNEI. The CDR3 contains 15 residues. V shed 6 bases and J 4 bases; nucleotides not matched to a gene: 8. The CDR3 here is CASSFTGTGATEAFF. In nucleotides, the CDR3 is TGTGCCAGCAGCTTTACCGGGACAGGGGCCACTGAAGCTTTCTTT.

The rearrangement links TRBV7-2 to TRBJ2-7; perhaps D is TRBD1 or TRBD2 (5 bases each). CDR3 size: 12 residues. The germline V gene has CDR1 SGHTA and CDR2 FQGNSA. Trimming cost V 5 bases and J 6 bases, with 11 bases left between them. CDR3 nucleotides: TGTGCCAGCAGCCATTACGGGACCGAGCAGTACTTC. Translation: CASSHYGTEQYF.

This clone was counted only a few times. The chain carries TRBV29-1 and TRBJ1-1; D is possibly TRBD1 (5 bases). The CDR3 extends over 12 amino acids. The germline V gene has CDR1 SQVTM and CDR2 ANQGSEA. V lost 8 bases to trimming and J lost 7 bases, with 17 bases between them. The CDR3 DNA follows: TGCAGCTCTATGGGGGAGGGAAGTGAAGCTTTCTTT. Translation: CSSMGEGSEAFF.

The V and J genes are TRBV19 and TRBJ2-1, with 7 bases that match TRBD1. V was clipped by 1 base and J by 15 bases; unmatched bases: 12. The CDR3 runs 14 residues. Looked up from germline, CDR1 is LNHDA and CDR2 is SQIVND (reference sequence). The CDR3 DNA follows: TGTGCCAGTAGTATAGTGGGGGACAGAAGTGGAGGGTTCTTC. This codes for CASSIVGDRSGGFF.

Here the CDR3 DNA reads TGTGCCAGCACCAGGGGACAGGGCTCCTCCTATGGCTACACCTTC. This encodes CASTRGQGSSYGYTF. This chain uses TRBV2 with TRBJ1-2; 9 bases line up with TRBD1. The CDR3 has 15 residues. After removal of 7 bases from V and 4 bases from J, the junction contained 10 bases not matched to a gene. Germline loops: CDR1 SNHLY, CDR2 FYNNEI.

The chain couples TRBV10-2 to TRBJ2-5; D remains unclear. Trimming removed 4 bases from V and 5 bases from J, with 8 bases in between. The germline CDR1 and CDR2 sequences are WSHSY and SAAADI. The CDR3 extends over 12 amino acids. CDR3 sequence reads: CASSASQETQYF. The DNA for the CDR3 is TGCGCCAGCAGTGCAAGCCAGGAGACCCAGTACTTC.

V is TRBV7-3 and J is TRBJ1-1; D is uncertain. Between the trimmed V and J ends, which lost 2 bases and 3 bases, there was a span of 13 bases. The CDR3 totals 15 residues. The germline CDR1 and CDR2 sequences are SGHTA and FQGTGA. The CDR3 reads CASSLGRASDTEAFF. CDR3 coding DNA: TGTGCCAGCAGCTTAGGACGGGCTTCAGACACTGAAGCTTTCTTT.

The chain recombines TRBV27 with TRBJ1-1, with D possibly matching TRBD1 (5 bases). CDR3 length: 13 residues. Germline CDR1 and CDR2: MNHEY and SMNVEV (reference sequence). Trimming shortened V by 6 bases and J by 1 base, and 9 bases separated the two germline ends. The CDR3 region has the DNA TGTGCCAGCAGCCGGGACGGGAACACTGAAGCTTTCTTT. The encoded protein is CASSRDGNTEAFF.

This clone came up a few times. V gene TRBV25-1 combines with J gene TRBJ1-6; D uncertain. This CDR3 spans 14 amino acids. V was shortened by 10 bases and J by 3 bases, with 13 bases between the two germline ends. The germline V gene has CDR1 MGHDK and CDR2 SYGVNS. DNA of the CDR3: TGTGCCACAGCCGGGGAGAGCTATAATTCACCCCTCCACTTT. Translation gives CATAGESYNSPLHF.

This clone has more than one count but fewer than ten. CDR3 in DNA: TGTGCCAGCAGCTTCACTCGGGCCACTGAAGCTTTCTTT. It specifies CASSFTRATEAFF. J is TRBJ1-1 and V is TRBV5-6; the D is unclear. This CDR3 spans 13 amino acids. CDR1 and CDR2 from the germline V gene are SGHDT and YYEEEE. The V gene lost 2 bases and the J gene lost 4 bases, with 9 bases spanning the gap.

A few counts support this clone. The rearrangement links TRBV15 to TRBJ1-1; 7 bases map to TRBD1. Looked up from germline, CDR1 is LNHNV and CDR2 is YYDKDF (reference sequence). J gave up 7 bases and V 1 base, and 9 bases lay outside the gene matches. The CDR3 consists of 15 residues. The CDR3 DNA follows: TGTGCCACCAGCAGAGGGGGGACAGCTACTCTTGAAGCTTTCTTT. Its translation: CATSRGGTATLEAFF.

This clone has only one observation. The chain is built from TRBV10-3 and TRBJ1-2; no firm D call. The CDR3 loop spans 15 amino acids. V dropped 3 bases and J dropped 3 bases, with 14 bases sitting between them. The V gene's germline CDR1 is ENHRY and CDR2 SYGVKD. This CDR3 reads CAISERVFADYGYTF. The CDR3 bases are TGTGCCATCAGTGAACGGGTCTTCGCGGACTATGGCTACACCTTC.

The V and J genes are TRBV5-1 and TRBJ1-4, with D possibly TRBD1 on 5 matching bases. The CDR3 is 15 amino acids. V dropped 0 bases and J dropped 3 bases, with 9 bases sitting between them. In germline, CDR1 is SGHRS, CDR2 YFSETQ. The CDR3 nucleotides read TGCGCCAGCAGCTTGGGGACACAGCCTAATGAAAAACTGTTTTTT. The encoded protein is CASSLGTQPNEKLFF.

This sequence joins TRBV7-6 and TRBJ2-5, with TRBD2 matching 8 bases. The CDR3 covers 17 residues. Germline trimming cut 0 bases from V and 1 base from J; bases unmatched to any gene: 7. Germline assignment: CDR1 SGHVS and CDR2 FNYEAQ. DNA for the CDR3: TGTGCCAGCAGCTTAGCGGGGCTCACTAGCGGCCAAGAGACCCAGTACTTC. Translated: CASSLAGLTSGQETQYF.

The genes are TRBV7-8 and TRBJ1-5; D gene ambiguous. Germline loops: CDR1 SGHVS, CDR2 FQNEAQ. The CDR3 is 15 amino acids. Deletions cut 3 bases from V and 7 bases from J, with 16 bases between. Written as DNA, the CDR3 is TGTGCCAGCAGCTTTGGGAGGGTCGCTAAGCAGCCCCAGCATTTT. Translating it yields CASSFGRVAKQPQHF.

The chain combines TRBV5-4 with TRBJ2-1; perhaps TRBD1 as D (6 bases). Germline lookup yields CDR1 SGHNT and CDR2 YYREEE (reference sequence). There are 15 residues in the CDR3. V lost 9 bases and J lost 9, with 25 bases in between. This CDR3 is CATHTTGQGMGEQFF. For the CDR3, the DNA is TGTGCCACCCACACTACGGGGCAGGGGATGGGTGAGCAGTTCTTC.

About this clone: Relative to the germline gene, one junction end is altered; a read error may explain this. The chain combines TRBV7-7 with TRBJ1-1, with a weak D call TRBD1 (6 bases). The CDR3 is 15 amino acids. The germline V gene encodes CDR1 SSHAT and CDR2 FNYEAQ (reference sequence). The CDR3, as DNA: TGTGCTAGCAGCTCCGAGGGGGGTTCGGTTTCTGAAGCTTTCTTT. Translating it yields CASSSEGGSVSEAFF.

This chain uses TRBV28 with TRBJ1-1; 7 nucleotides match TRBD1. Germline trimming cut 10 bases from V and 0 bases from J; bases unmatched to any gene: 11. CDR1 is MDHEN and CDR2 is SYDVKM in the germline V gene. The CDR3 totals 15 residues. The CDR3: CATQTKGQLNTEAFF. DNA for the CDR3: TGTGCCACCCAGACAAAGGGACAGCTGAACACTGAAGCTTTCTTT.

V usage is TRBV27 and J usage is TRBJ2-4; D is uncertain. The CDR3 runs to 15 residues. Trimming left V 2 bases short and J 0 bases short, with 8 bases between. The germline V gene encodes CDR1 MNHEY and CDR2 SMNVEV (reference sequence). The CDR3 DNA reads as TGTGCCAGCAGTTTAGGTTTGGGAGCCAAAAACATTCAGTACTTC. Its protein is CASSLGLGAKNIQYF.

The chain joins TRBV9 to TRBJ1-2; D is uncertain. Germline V gene data show CDR1 as SGDLS and CDR2 as YYNGEE. The CDR3 extends over 16 amino acids. The ends were cut back, 4 bases at V and 1 base at J, with 17 bases in the middle. CDR3 in DNA: TGTGCCAGCAGCCCAGTGGCAGGAGTCCTTAACTATGGCTACACCTTC. This gives the protein CASSPVAGVLNYGYTF. Full variable domain (remainder filled in from reference TRBV9 and TRBJ1-2): DSGVTQTPKHLITATGQRVTLRCSPRSGDLSVYWYQQSLDQGLQFLIQYYNGEERAKGNILERFSAQQFPDLHSELNLSSLELGDSALYFCASSPVAGVLNYGYTFGSGTRLTVV.

The chain is built from TRBV28 and TRBJ1-6; no clear D. Trimming took 3 bases from V and 7 from J, leaving 13 bases between them. The CDR3 has 15 amino acids. The germline gives CDR1 MDHEN, CDR2 SYDVKM. The CDR3: CASSFSVGRNSPLHF. CDR3 sequence (DNA): TGTGCCAGCAGTTTTTCTGTAGGGAGGAATTCACCCCTCCACTTT.

The chain has TRBV19 and TRBJ1-1; TRBD1 matches at 12 bases. The CDR3 covers 17 residues. The V gene's germline CDR1 is LNHDA and CDR2 SQIVND (reference sequence). Losses at the gene ends were 3 bases for V and 1 base for J; bases not matched to a gene: 6. This CDR3 reads CASSIWGTGGPNTEAFF. In DNA form, the CDR3 reads TGTGCCAGTAGTATTTGGGGGACAGGGGGCCCGAACACTGAAGCTTTCTTT.